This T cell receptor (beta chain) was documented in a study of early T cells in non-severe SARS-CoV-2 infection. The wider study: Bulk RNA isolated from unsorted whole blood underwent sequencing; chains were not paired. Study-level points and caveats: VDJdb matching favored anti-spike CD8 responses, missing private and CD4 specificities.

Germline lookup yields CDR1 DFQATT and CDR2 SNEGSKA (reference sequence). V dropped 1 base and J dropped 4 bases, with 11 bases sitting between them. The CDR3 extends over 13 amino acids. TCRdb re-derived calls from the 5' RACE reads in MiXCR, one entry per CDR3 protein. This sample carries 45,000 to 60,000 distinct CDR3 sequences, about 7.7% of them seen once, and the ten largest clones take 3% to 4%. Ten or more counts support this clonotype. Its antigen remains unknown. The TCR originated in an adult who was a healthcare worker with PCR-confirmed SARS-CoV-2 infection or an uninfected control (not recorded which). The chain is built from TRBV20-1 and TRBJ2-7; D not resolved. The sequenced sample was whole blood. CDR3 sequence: CSARGPTRYEQYF. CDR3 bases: TGCAGTGCTAGAGGGCCTACTCGGTACGAGCAGTACTTC.